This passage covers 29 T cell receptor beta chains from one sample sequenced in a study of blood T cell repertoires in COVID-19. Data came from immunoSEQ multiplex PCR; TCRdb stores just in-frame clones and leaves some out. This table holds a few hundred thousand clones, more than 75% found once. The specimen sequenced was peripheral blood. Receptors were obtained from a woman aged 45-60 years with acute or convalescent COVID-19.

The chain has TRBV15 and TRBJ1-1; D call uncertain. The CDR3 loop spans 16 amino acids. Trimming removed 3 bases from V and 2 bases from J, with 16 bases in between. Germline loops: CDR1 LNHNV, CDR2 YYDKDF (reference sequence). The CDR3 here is CATSRRPGGPNTEAFF. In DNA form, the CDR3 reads TGTGCCACCAGCAGGCGTCCAGGTGGGCCTAACACTGAAGCTTTCTTT. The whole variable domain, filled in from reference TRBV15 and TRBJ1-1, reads DAMVIQNPRYQVTQFGKPVTLSCSQTLNHNVMYWYQQKSSQAPKLLFHYYDKDFNNEADTPDNFQSRRPNTSFCFLDIRSPGLGDTAMYLCATSRRPGGPNTEAFFGQGTRLTVV.

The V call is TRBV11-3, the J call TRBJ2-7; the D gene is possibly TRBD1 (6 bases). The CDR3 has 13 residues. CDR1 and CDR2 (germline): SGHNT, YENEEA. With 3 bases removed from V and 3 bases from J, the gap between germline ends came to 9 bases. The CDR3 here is CASSLSQGYEQYF. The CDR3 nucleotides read TGTGCCAGCAGCTTGTCACAGGGCTACGAGCAGTACTTC.

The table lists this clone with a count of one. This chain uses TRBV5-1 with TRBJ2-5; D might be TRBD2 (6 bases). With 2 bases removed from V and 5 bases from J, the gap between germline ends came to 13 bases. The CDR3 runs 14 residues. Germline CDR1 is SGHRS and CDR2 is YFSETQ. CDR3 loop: CASSFSSVGETQYF. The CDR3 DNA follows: TGCGCCAGCAGCTTCTCTAGCGTGGGGGAGACCCAGTACTTC.

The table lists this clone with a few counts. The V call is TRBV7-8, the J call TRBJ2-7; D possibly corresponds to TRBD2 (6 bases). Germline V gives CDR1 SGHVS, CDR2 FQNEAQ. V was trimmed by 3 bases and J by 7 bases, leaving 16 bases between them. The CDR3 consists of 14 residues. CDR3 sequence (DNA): TGTGCCAGCAGCTTGAACCGGGAGCCCTCGGAGCAGTACTTC. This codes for CASSLNREPSEQYF.

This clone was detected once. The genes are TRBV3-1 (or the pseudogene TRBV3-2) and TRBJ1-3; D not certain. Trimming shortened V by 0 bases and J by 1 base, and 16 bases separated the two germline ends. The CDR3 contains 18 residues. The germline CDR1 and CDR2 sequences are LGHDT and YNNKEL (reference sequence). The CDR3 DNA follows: TGTGCCAGCAGCCAAGACCTCCGCCCTATAAATTCTGGAAACACCATATATTTT. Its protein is CASSQDLRPINSGNTIYF.

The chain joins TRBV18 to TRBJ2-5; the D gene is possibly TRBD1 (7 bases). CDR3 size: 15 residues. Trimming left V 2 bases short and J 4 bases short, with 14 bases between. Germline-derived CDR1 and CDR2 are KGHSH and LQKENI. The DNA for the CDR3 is TGTGCCAGCTCACCAAGGCAGGGGGGTGGAGAGACCCAGTACTTC. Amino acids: CASSPRQGGGETQYF.

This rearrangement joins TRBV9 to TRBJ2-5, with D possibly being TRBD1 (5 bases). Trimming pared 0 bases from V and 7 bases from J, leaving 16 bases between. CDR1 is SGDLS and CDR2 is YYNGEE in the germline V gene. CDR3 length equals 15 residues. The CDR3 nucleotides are TGTGCCAGCAGCGTAGAGCCGGGCAGGGTAGCGACCCAGTACTTC. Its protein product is CASSVEPGRVATQYF.

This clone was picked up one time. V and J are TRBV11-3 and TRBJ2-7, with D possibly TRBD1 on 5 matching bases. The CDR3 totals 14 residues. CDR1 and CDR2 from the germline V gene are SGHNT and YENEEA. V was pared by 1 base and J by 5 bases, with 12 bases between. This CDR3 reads CASSLARDDNEQYF. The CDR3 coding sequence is TGTGCCAGCAGCTTAGCCAGGGATGATAACGAGCAGTACTTC.

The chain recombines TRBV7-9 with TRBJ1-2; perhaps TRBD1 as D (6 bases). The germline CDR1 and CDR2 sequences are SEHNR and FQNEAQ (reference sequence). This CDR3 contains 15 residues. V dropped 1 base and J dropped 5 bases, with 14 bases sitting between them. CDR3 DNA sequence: TGTGCCAGCAGCTTAGTAGCAGGGGCCAGGTATGGCTACACCTTC. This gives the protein CASSLVAGARYGYTF.

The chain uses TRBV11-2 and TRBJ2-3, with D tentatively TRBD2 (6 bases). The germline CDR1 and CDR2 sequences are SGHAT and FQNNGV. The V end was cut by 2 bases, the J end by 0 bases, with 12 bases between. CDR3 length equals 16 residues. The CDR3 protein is CASSLRRGTSTDTQYF. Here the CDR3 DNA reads TGTGCCAGCAGCTTAAGGCGGGGCACTAGCACAGATACGCAGTATTTT.

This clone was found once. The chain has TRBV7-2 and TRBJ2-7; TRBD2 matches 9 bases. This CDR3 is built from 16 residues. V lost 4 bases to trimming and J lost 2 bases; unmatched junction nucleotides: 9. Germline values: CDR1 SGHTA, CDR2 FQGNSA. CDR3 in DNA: TGTGCCAGCAGCTACGACGGCGCGGGAGGGCCCTACGAGCAGTACTTC. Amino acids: CASSYDGAGGPYEQYF.

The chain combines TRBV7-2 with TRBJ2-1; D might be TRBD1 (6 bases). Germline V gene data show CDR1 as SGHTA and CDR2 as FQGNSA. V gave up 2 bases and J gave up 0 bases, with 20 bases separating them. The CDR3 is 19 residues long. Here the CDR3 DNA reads TGTGCCAGCAGCTTAATCGTGGTAACGCGCAGGGGCTCCTACAATGAGCAGTTCTTC. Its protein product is CASSLIVVTRRGSYNEQFF.

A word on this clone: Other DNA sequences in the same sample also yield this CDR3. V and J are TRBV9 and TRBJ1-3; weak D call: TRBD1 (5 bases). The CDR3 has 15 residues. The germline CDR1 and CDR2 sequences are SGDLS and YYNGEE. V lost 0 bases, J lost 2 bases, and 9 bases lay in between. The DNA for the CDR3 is TGTGCCAGCAGCGTAGGCCAGACAGCTGGAAACACCATATATTTT. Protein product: CASSVGQTAGNTIYF.

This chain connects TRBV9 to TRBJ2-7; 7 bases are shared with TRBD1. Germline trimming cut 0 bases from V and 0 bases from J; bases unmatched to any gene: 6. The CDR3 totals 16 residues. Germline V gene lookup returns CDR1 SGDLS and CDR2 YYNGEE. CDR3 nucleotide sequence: TGTGCCAGCAGCGTAGCTCCCCGGACAGGCTCCTACGAGCAGTACTTC. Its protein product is CASSVAPRTGSYEQYF.

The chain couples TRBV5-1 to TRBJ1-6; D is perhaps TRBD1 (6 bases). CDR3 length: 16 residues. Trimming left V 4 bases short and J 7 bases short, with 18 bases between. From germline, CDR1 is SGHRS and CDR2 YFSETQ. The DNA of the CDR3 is TGCGCCAGCAGCGACGAGCCCGGGACAAGAAATTCACCCCTCCACTTT. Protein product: CASSDEPGTRNSPLHF.

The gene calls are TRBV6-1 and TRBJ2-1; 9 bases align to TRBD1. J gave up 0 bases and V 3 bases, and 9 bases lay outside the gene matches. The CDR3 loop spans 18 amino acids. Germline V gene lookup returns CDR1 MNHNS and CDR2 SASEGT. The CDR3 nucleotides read TGTGCCAGCAGTGAGTGGGACAGGGCTTTTAGCTCCTACAATGAGCAGTTCTTC. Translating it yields CASSEWDRAFSSYNEQFF.

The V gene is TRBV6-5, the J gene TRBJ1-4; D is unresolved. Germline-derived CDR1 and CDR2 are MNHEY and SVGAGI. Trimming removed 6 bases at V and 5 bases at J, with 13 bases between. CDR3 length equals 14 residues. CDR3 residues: CASRGRIRNEKLFF. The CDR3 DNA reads TGTGCCAGCAGGGGCCGAATTCGGAATGAAAAACTGTTTTTT.

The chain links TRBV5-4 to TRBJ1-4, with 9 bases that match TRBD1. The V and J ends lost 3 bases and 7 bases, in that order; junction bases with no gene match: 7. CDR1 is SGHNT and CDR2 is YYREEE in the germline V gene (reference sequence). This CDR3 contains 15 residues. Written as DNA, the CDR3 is TGTGCCAGCAGCTCGCCGGGACAGGGCGGTGAAAAACTGTTTTTT. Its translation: CASSSPGQGGEKLFF.

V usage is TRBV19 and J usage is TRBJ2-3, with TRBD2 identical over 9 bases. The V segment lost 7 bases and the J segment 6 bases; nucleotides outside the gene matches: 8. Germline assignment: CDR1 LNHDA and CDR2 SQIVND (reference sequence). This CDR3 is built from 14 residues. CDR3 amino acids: CASNMGGRADTQYF. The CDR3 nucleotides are TGTGCCAGTAATATGGGCGGGAGGGCGGATACGCAGTATTTT.

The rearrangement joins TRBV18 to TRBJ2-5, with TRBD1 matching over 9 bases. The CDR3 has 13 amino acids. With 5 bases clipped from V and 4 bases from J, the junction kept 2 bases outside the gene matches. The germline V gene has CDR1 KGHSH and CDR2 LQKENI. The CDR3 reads CASSTGQGETQYF. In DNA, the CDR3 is TGTGCCAGCTCAACGGGACAGGGAGAGACCCAGTACTTC.

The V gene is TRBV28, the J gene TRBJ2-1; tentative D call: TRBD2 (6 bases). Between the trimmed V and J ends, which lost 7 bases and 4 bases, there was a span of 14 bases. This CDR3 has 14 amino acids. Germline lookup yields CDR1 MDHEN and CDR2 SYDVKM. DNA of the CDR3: TGTGCCAGCAACAGGTTCCGGGGGTACAATGAGCAGTTCTTC. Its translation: CASNRFRGYNEQFF.

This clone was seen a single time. In DNA, the CDR3 is TGTGCCAGTAGTAACCAGGGACAGGTTCTCTACGAGCAGTACTTC. It translates to CASSNQGQVLYEQYF. The chain joins TRBV19 to TRBJ2-7; TRBD1 aligns across 8 bases. With V trimmed by 4 bases and J by 3 bases, 8 bases remained unmatched. From germline, CDR1 is LNHDA and CDR2 SQIVND (reference sequence). The CDR3 has 15 residues.

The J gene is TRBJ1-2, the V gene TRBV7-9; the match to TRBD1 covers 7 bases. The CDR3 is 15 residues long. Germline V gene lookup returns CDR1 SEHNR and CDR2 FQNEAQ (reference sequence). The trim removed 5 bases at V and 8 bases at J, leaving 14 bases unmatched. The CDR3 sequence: CASSLLRTGPIGYTF. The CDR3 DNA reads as TGTGCCAGCAGCCTTCTACGGACAGGCCCGATAGGCTACACCTTC. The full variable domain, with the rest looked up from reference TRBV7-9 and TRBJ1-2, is DTGVSQNPRHKITKRGQNVTFRCDPISEHNRLYWYRQTLGQGPEFLTYFQNEAQLEKSRLLSDRFSAERPKGSFSTLEIQRTEQGDSAMYLCASSLLRTGPIGYTFGSGTRLTVV.

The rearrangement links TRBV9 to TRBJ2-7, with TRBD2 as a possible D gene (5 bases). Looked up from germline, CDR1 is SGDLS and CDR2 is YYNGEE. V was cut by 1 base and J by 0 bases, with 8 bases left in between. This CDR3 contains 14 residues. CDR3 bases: TGTGCCAGCAGCGTATCGGGGATCTCCTACGAGCAGTACTTC. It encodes CASSVSGISYEQYF.

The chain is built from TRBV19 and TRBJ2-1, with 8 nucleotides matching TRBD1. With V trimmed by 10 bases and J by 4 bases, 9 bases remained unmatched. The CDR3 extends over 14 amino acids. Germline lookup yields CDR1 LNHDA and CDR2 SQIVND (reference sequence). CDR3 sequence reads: CATNDRGPYNEQFF. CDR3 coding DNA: TGTGCCACCAACGACAGGGGCCCTTACAATGAGCAGTTCTTC.

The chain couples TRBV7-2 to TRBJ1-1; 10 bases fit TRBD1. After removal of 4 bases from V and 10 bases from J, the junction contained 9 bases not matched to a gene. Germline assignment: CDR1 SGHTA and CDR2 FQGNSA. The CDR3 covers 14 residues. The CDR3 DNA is TGTGCCAGCAGCTCCAAGGACAGGGGGGTAGGAGCTTTCTTT. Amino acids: CASSSKDRGVGAFF.

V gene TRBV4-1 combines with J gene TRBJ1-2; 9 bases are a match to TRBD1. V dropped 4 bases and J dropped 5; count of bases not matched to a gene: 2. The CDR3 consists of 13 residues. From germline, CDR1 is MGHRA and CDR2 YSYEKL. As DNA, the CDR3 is TGCGCCAGCAGCCTCGGGACAGGGTATGGCTACACCTTC. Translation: CASSLGTGYGYTF.

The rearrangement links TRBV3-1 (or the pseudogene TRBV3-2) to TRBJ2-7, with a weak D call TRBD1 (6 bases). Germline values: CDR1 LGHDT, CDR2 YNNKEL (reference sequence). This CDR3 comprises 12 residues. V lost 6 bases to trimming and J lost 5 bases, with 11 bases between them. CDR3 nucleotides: TGTGCCAGCAGAAACAGGGTAGACGAGCAGTACTTC. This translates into CASRNRVDEQYF.

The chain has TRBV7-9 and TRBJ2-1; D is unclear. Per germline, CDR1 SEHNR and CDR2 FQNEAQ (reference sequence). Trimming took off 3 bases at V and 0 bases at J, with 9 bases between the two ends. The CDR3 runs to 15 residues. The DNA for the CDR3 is TGTGCCAGCAGCTTCCCAGGCAGCTCCTACAATGAGCAGTTCTTC. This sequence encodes CASSFPGSSYNEQFF.